This T cell receptor (beta chain) is from a study of control samples from healthy donors and cancer patients. V was pared by 5 bases and J by 6 bases, with 16 bases between. This CDR3 has 14 residues. CDR1 and CDR2 (germline): MNHEY, SMNVEV (reference sequence). Some clones are missing from TCRdb's copy, which holds only in-frame ones; the method was immunoSEQ multiplex PCR. The table lists over 150,000 clones, 94% of them singletons. Sequencing was performed on PBMCs. The clonotype originates from a man between 60 and 75 years old with colorectal cancer. The rearrangement uses TRBV27 and TRBJ1-2, with a tentative D call TRBD1 (6 bases). CDR3 residues: CASSEYREGDGYTF. CDR3 sequence (DNA): TGTGCCAGCAGTGAGTACAGGGAGGGAGATGGCTACACCTTC.